This T cell receptor beta chain was sequenced in a study of blood T cell repertoires in COVID-19. Study as a whole: Both acute and convalescent COVID-19 samples were obtained from the United States, Italy and Spain.

The method was immunoSEQ multiplex PCR; TCRdb's version includes in-frame clones alone and lacks a portion of them. This table has over 130,000 clones, just under 85% appearing once. V gave up 3 bases and J gave up 7 bases; unmatched junction bases: 8. The CDR3 loop spans 14 amino acids. The germline CDR1 and CDR2 sequences are SGDLS and YYNGEE. The sequencing input was PBMCs or T cells enriched from blood (not recorded which). The clonotype comes from a woman between 45 and 60 years old with acute COVID-19. V gene TRBV9 combines with J gene TRBJ2-7; 9 bases fit TRBD1. The CDR3 coding sequence is TGTGCCAGCAGCGCAGGGGACAGGGTCTGGGAGCAGTACTTC. As protein: CASSAGDRVWEQYF.